This TCR beta chain was found in a study of cytomegalovirus exposure and HLA in healthy donors. This CDR3 region has 12 residues. With 3 bases removed from V and 3 bases from J, the gap between germline ends came to 6 bases. Germline V gives CDR1 MNHNS, CDR2 SASEGT. The PCR had 60 Vbeta and 13 Jbeta primers. Measured with immunoSEQ multiplex PCR; TCRdb has only the in-frame clones, and not every one. The table has fewer than 250,000 clones, about four fifths seen once. The chain uses TRBV6-1 and TRBJ2-7, with D hard to call. The source of this sequence is a man in his forties in good health and CMV-seropositive. Sequencing was done on a sample of PBMCs. The CDR3 DNA reads as TGTGCCAGCAGTGAGTCCGGCTACGAGCAGTACTTC. It codes for CASSESGYEQYF.